The 32 T cell receptor beta chains given below trace back to one sample, sequenced in a study of glioma-infiltrating T cells after dendritic cell vaccination. TCRdb's table, derived via immunoSEQ multiplex PCR, lists solely in-frame clones and lacks some. Altogether fewer than 45,000 clones are present, approximately 82% being singletons, with the ten largest covering approximately 8.4%. The sequenced sample was blood, obtained before dendritic cell vaccination. These receptors all come from a human donor with glioblastoma.

This clone was seen a few times. V and J are TRBV4-2 and TRBJ1-2; tentative D call: TRBD1 (5 bases). The germline CDR1 and CDR2 sequences are LGHNA and YNFKEQ. Trimming stripped 1 base from V and 4 bases from J, with 13 bases between. The CDR3 is 15 residues long. CDR3: CASSQVRDSPYGYTF. In DNA form, the CDR3 reads TGTGCCAGCAGCCAAGTTCGCGACAGTCCCTATGGCTACACCTTC.

V is TRBV5-6 and J is TRBJ2-6; possible D gene TRBD1, 6 bases. The CDR3 length is 15 residues. Per the germline V gene, CDR1 is SGHDT and CDR2 is YYEEEE. The V and J ends lost 2 bases and 2 bases respectively, with 8 bases between them. The CDR3 loop is CASSFRGTGANVLTF. The DNA for the CDR3 is TGTGCCAGCAGCTTCAGGGGAACTGGGGCCAACGTCCTGACTTTC.

The rearrangement uses TRBV19 and TRBJ1-1, with a tentative D call TRBD1 (5 bases). Trimming took off 3 bases at V and 3 bases at J, with 17 bases between the two ends. CDR3 length: 16 amino acids. The germline CDR1 and CDR2 sequences are LNHDA and SQIVND (reference sequence). This CDR3 is CASSIISRGEDTEAFF. The CDR3 nucleotides read TGTGCCAGTAGTATTATCTCTAGGGGTGAGGACACTGAAGCTTTCTTT. The whole variable domain, remainder taken from reference TRBV19 and TRBJ1-1, is DGGITQSPKYLFRKEGQNVTLSCEQNLNHDAMYWYRQDPGQGLRLIYYSQIVNDFQKGDIAEGYSVSREKKESFPLTVTSAQKNPTAFYLCASSIISRGEDTEAFFGQGTRLTVV.

This chain uses TRBV5-4 with TRBJ2-7, with D maybe TRBD1 (7 bases). Germline CDR1 is SGHNT and CDR2 is YYREEE (reference sequence). The CDR3 extends over 13 amino acids. Between the trimmed V and J ends, which lost 4 bases and 2 bases, there was a span of 10 bases. The CDR3: CASSAGQTYEQYF. The CDR3 coding sequence is TGTGCCAGCAGCGCGGGACAGACCTACGAGCAGTACTTC.

V usage is TRBV9 and J usage is TRBJ2-1; no clear D. Trimming removed 0 bases at V and 8 bases at J, with 12 bases between. Per the germline V gene, CDR1 is SGDLS and CDR2 is YYNGEE. This CDR3 region has 14 residues. The CDR3 here is CASSVVDLGYEQFF. The CDR3 DNA sequence: TGTGCCAGCAGCGTAGTGGATCTGGGCTATGAGCAGTTCTTC.

The J gene is TRBJ2-3, the V gene TRBV5-1, with TRBD2 identical over 8 bases. In germline, CDR1 is SGHRS, CDR2 YFSETQ. Trimming at V came to 4 bases and at J to 2 bases, leaving 6 bases not matched to a gene. This CDR3 region has 15 residues. The CDR3: CASSPRLANTDTQYF. In DNA form, the CDR3 reads TGCGCCAGCAGCCCCAGACTAGCGAACACAGATACGCAGTATTTT.

The gene calls are TRBV11-2 and TRBJ2-7; D unresolved. The CDR3 spans 14 residues. Between the trimmed V and J ends, which lost 0 bases and 2 bases, there was a span of 8 bases. The V gene's germline CDR1 is SGHAT and CDR2 FQNNGV. The CDR3 spells CASSLDRSTYEQYF. CDR3 bases: TGTGCCAGCAGCTTAGATAGGAGCACCTACGAGCAGTACTTC.

The table lists this clone with a count of one. V is TRBV30 and J is TRBJ2-5, with 9 bases fitting TRBD1. V trimming: 5 bases; J trimming: 3 bases; junction bases outside the gene matches: 7. The germline gives CDR1 GTSNPN, CDR2 SVGIG (reference sequence). This CDR3 is 14 amino acids long. The DNA for the CDR3 is TGTGCCTGGTCGGGACAGGGAAATGAAGAGACCCAGTACTTC. Protein product: CAWSGQGNEETQYF.

The J gene is TRBJ1-2, the V gene TRBV9; D may be TRBD1 (6 bases). The V end was cut by 0 bases, the J end by 8 bases, with 20 bases between. The CDR3 loop spans 16 amino acids. CDR1 SGDLS and CDR2 YYNGEE come from the germline V gene. In nucleotides, the CDR3 is TGTGCCAGCAGCGTAGGTGGGGGCGCTCCTACGCTAGGCTACACCTTC. Translating gives CASSVGGGAPTLGYTF.

The genes are TRBV4-2 and TRBJ1-2; 9 bases line up with TRBD1. V dropped 3 bases and J dropped 4; count of bases not matched to a gene: 9. The CDR3 covers 16 residues. Germline V CDR1 and CDR2: LGHNA, YNFKEQ. This CDR3 reads CASSQAGTGFFYGYTF. In DNA, the CDR3 is TGTGCCAGCAGCCAGGCCGGGACAGGGTTTTTCTATGGCTACACCTTC.

The chain couples TRBV11-3 to TRBJ2-7; D not certain. This CDR3 region has 13 residues. CDR1 and CDR2 from the germline V gene are SGHNT and YENEEA. V dropped 5 bases and J dropped 0 bases, with 8 bases sitting between them. The DNA for the CDR3 is TGTGCCAGCAGCGGAGCCAGCTCCTACGAGCAGTACTTC. Amino acids: CASSGASSYEQYF.

The rearrangement links TRBV7-9 to TRBJ1-6; TRBD1 matches 10 bases. V trimming: 3 bases; J trimming: 6 bases; junction bases outside the gene matches: 11. Germline CDR1 SEHNR, CDR2 FQNEAQ (reference sequence). The CDR3 totals 18 residues. CDR3 in amino acids: CASSLIKPGQGSNSPLHF. In nucleotides, the CDR3 is TGTGCCAGCAGCTTGATAAAGCCGGGACAGGGGTCTAATTCACCCCTCCACTTT.

The rearrangement joins TRBV27 to TRBJ1-2; D gene unclear. V was cut by 0 bases and J by 4 bases, with 12 bases left in between. Per the germline V gene, CDR1 is MNHEY and CDR2 is SMNVEV (reference sequence). The length of the CDR3 is 15 residues. DNA for the CDR3: TGTGCCAGCAGTTTATCGGTTCGGGGATCCTATGGCTACACCTTC. It encodes CASSLSVRGSYGYTF.

CDR3 sequence: CASSQVAGRGEKLFF. For the CDR3, the DNA is TGCGCCAGCAGCCAAGTGGCCGGGCGGGGGGAAAAACTGTTTTTT. The chain links TRBV4-3 to TRBJ1-4, with D perhaps matching TRBD1 (5 bases). This CDR3 region has 15 residues. The germline V gene has CDR1 LGHNA and CDR2 YSLEER. V was clipped by 1 base and J by 8 bases, with 14 bases between them.

The V and J genes are TRBV9 and TRBJ2-1; 10 bases match TRBD2. V lost 0 bases and J lost 1; bases outside the gene matches: 1. Germline V lookup: CDR1 SGDLS, CDR2 YYNGEE. This CDR3 has 16 residues. The CDR3 DNA is TGTGCCAGCAGCGTAGGGACTAGCGGTTCCTACAATGAGCAGTTCTTC. Amino acids: CASSVGTSGSYNEQFF.

V usage is TRBV19 and J usage is TRBJ2-2; D might be TRBD2 (5 bases). Germline CDR1 is LNHDA and CDR2 is SQIVND (reference sequence). V lost 5 bases and J lost 5, with 15 bases in between. The CDR3 is made up of 15 amino acids. Here the CDR3 DNA reads TGTGCCAGTAGTCCAGCGGATACGGGGACCGGGGAGCTGTTTTTT. The encoded protein is CASSPADTGTGELFF.

As to this clone: Other DNA sequences from this sample encode an identical CDR3 as well. The chain is built from TRBV13 and TRBJ1-6; no firm D call. CDR3 size: 14 residues. Germline V gene data show CDR1 as PRHDT and CDR2 as FYEKMQ (reference sequence). V dropped 7 bases and J dropped 13 bases, with 20 bases sitting between them. The CDR3 DNA is TGTGCCAGCACCTACGAAAAACGTATATCCCCCCTCCACTTT. This encodes CASTYEKRISPLHF. Full variable domain (outside the CDR3, taken from reference TRBV13 and TRBJ1-6): AAGVIQSPRHLIKEKRETATLKCYPIPRHDTVYWYQQGPGQDPQFLISFYEKMQSDKGSIPDRFSAQQFSDYHSELNMSSLELGDSALYFCASTYEKRISPLHFGNGTRLTVT.

The rearrangement links TRBV12-5 to TRBJ2-3; a possible D gene is TRBD2 (5 bases). Trimming removed 7 bases at V and 4 bases at J, with 12 bases between. There are 13 residues in the CDR3. From germline, CDR1 is LGHNT and CDR2 FRNRAP. The CDR3 bases are TGTGCTAGTGCCCCCCGAGGGTCAGATACGCAGTATTTT. Translation gives CASAPRGSDTQYF.

The chain carries TRBV11-2 and TRBJ2-2; 11 bases map to TRBD2. Germline trimming cut 2 bases from V and 4 bases from J; bases unmatched to any gene: 3. The CDR3 covers 16 residues. The germline V gene encodes CDR1 SGHAT and CDR2 FQNNGV. The CDR3 region is CASSLQLAGATGELFF. As DNA, the CDR3 is TGTGCCAGCAGCTTACAACTAGCGGGGGCCACCGGGGAGCTGTTTTTT.

On this clone: One junction end disagrees with the germline gene, perhaps due to a read error. This rearrangement joins TRBV28 to TRBJ2-7; D perhaps matches TRBD2 (6 bases). The CDR3 length is 12 residues. The germline V gene has CDR1 MDHEN and CDR2 SYDVKM. This chain's CDR3 is CASSLARTGEIF. For the CDR3, the DNA is TGTGCCAGCAGTTTAGCGAGGACGGGAGAGATCTTC.

The CDR3 DNA follows: TGTGCCAGTAGAAATCGTGGGACTAGCGGACCCAATGAGCAGTTCTTC. Its translation: CASRNRGTSGPNEQFF. V gene TRBV19 combines with J gene TRBJ2-1; 11 bases are a match to TRBD2. Germline trimming cut 6 bases from V and 6 bases from J; bases unmatched to any gene: 10. Germline V gene sequence: CDR1 LNHDA, CDR2 SQIVND (reference sequence). The CDR3 loop spans 16 amino acids.

V usage is TRBV25-1 and J usage is TRBJ2-7; TRBD1 is a possible D gene (6 bases). The CDR3 has 11 amino acids. The V and J ends lost 6 bases and 4 bases respectively, with 7 bases between them. Germline CDR1 is MGHDK and CDR2 is SYGVNS. The CDR3 DNA reads as TGTGCCAGCAGCACAGGGTACGAGCAGTACTTC. Encoded protein: CASSTGYEQYF.

V usage is TRBV5-1 and J usage is TRBJ2-5; TRBD1 agrees at 8 bases. V lost 4 bases and J lost 4; bases outside the gene matches: 12. CDR1 SGHRS and CDR2 YFSETQ come from the germline V gene. The CDR3 spans 16 residues. The CDR3 here is CASSGRNRGTPETQYF. The CDR3 DNA reads as TGCGCCAGCAGCGGACGAAACAGGGGGACCCCAGAGACCCAGTACTTC.

CDR3 sequence (DNA): TGCGCCAGCAGGGCAGGGGATGACTATGGCTACACCTTC. Translated: CASRAGDDYGYTF. V and J are TRBV10-2 and TRBJ1-2; weak D call: TRBD1 (6 bases). The CDR3 is made up of 13 amino acids. Per germline, CDR1 WSHSY and CDR2 SAAADI. Trimming left V 6 bases short and J 3 bases short, with 11 bases between.

The chain employs TRBV6-5 and TRBJ2-7, with 8 bases that match TRBD2. The CDR3 totals 16 residues. J gave up 1 base and V 0 bases, and 5 bases lay outside the gene matches. CDR1 MNHEY and CDR2 SVGAGI come from the germline V gene. The CDR3: CASSYSSGGFSYEQYF. The CDR3 region has the DNA TGTGCCAGCAGTTACTCGAGCGGGGGCTTTTCCTACGAGCAGTACTTC.

V and J are TRBV7-9 and TRBJ1-6; 8 nucleotides agree with TRBD1. Trimming at V came to 7 bases and at J to 6 bases, leaving 8 bases not matched to a gene. The CDR3 is made up of 15 amino acids. Germline CDR1 reads SEHNR; CDR2 reads FQNEAQ (reference sequence). The CDR3 DNA reads TGTGCCAGCAAGAGACAGGGGTCCGTTAATTCACCCCTCCACTTT. It translates to CASKRQGSVNSPLHF.

The rearrangement joins TRBV5-6 to TRBJ2-6; no definite D call. Between the trimmed V and J ends, which lost 2 bases and 3 bases, there was a span of 3 bases. The germline CDR1 and CDR2 sequences are SGHDT and YYEEEE. The CDR3 has 13 residues. As DNA, the CDR3 is TGTGCCAGCAGCTTCGTTGGGGCCAACGTCCTGACTTTC. This gives the protein CASSFVGANVLTF.

A few counts support this clone. This rearrangement joins TRBV6-1 to TRBJ2-1; 12 nucleotides align to TRBD2. V was clipped by 6 bases and J by 8 bases; unmatched bases: 5. From germline, CDR1 is MNHNS and CDR2 SASEGT. This CDR3 region has 14 residues. The CDR3 coding sequence is TGTGCCAGCAGGACTAGCGGGGGATTCCATGAGCAGTTCTTC. This translates into CASRTSGGFHEQFF.

A note on this clone: Other nucleotide sequences in the sample specify the same CDR3. The rearrangement joins TRBV5-1 to TRBJ2-7; the D gene is possibly TRBD1 (5 bases). Trimming took 0 bases from V and 2 from J, leaving 9 bases between them. Germline lookup yields CDR1 SGHRS and CDR2 YFSETQ. This CDR3 has 14 residues. CDR3 residues: CASSLGQPPYEQYF. CDR3 in DNA: TGCGCCAGCAGCTTGGGACAGCCCCCCTACGAGCAGTACTTC.

This clone occurred a few times. The V and J genes are TRBV27 and TRBJ1-5; D remains unclear. The V gene's germline CDR1 is MNHEY and CDR2 SMNVEV (reference sequence). Trimming shortened V by 3 bases and J by 0 bases, and 9 bases separated the two germline ends. The CDR3 totals 15 residues. The CDR3 spells CASSFNGYSNQPQHF. As DNA, the CDR3 is TGTGCCAGCAGTTTTAACGGTTATAGCAATCAGCCCCAGCATTTT.

This clone showed up just once. The chain employs TRBV7-2 and TRBJ1-2, with TRBD1 matching 7 bases. With 2 bases clipped from V and 4 bases from J, the junction kept 4 bases outside the gene matches. The CDR3 is made up of 14 amino acids. In germline, CDR1 is SGHTA, CDR2 FQGNSA. DNA for the CDR3: TGTGCCAGCAGCTTAACAGGGGCGATCTATGGCTACACCTTC. Translating gives CASSLTGAIYGYTF. The variable domain in full, with the rest retrieved from reference TRBV7-2 and TRBJ1-2, is GAGVSQSPSNKVTEKGKDVELRCDPISGHTALYWYRQSLGQGLEFLIYFQGNSAPDKSGLPSDRFSAERTGGSVSTLTIQRTQQEDSAVYLCASSLTGAIYGYTFGSGTRLTVV.

V usage is TRBV9 and J usage is TRBJ1-1; 7 bases map to TRBD1. V lost 1 base, J lost 1 base, and 13 bases stayed unmatched. CDR3 size: 18 residues. Germline V gene sequence: CDR1 SGDLS, CDR2 YYNGEE. CDR3 coding DNA: TGTGCCAGCAGCGTATCTACCAACAGGGGTCAATCGAACACTGAAGCTTTCTTT. Encoded protein: CASSVSTNRGQSNTEAFF.